What follows are 17 T cell receptor beta chains derived from one specimen sequenced in a study of blood T cell repertoires in COVID-19. TCRdb's copy holds only in-frame clones and misses some; the assay was immunoSEQ multiplex PCR. The data show 100,000 to 150,000 clones, with less than 90% seen just once and under 2.5% held by the top ten. The sequenced material came from peripheral blood. All receptors derive from a man aged 70-80 years with acute or convalescent COVID-19.

This clone was observed once. V usage is TRBV6-4 and J usage is TRBJ2-7, with D hard to call. CDR1 is MRHNA, CDR2 SNTAGT, per germline. The CDR3 has 12 amino acids. The germline V and J ends were trimmed by 5 bases and 3 bases, with 8 bases remaining between them. DNA of the CDR3: TGTGCCAGCAGTACGACATGCTACGAGCAGTACTTC. It yields the protein CASSTTCYEQYF.

This sequence joins TRBV5-1 and TRBJ2-5; TRBD1 matches 8 bases. This CDR3 contains 14 residues. Germline-derived CDR1 and CDR2 are SGHRS and YFSETQ. The V gene end was trimmed by 0 bases and the J gene end by 13 bases; junction bases not matched to a gene: 11. The CDR3 sequence: CASSLVDRDVEMYF. The CDR3 nucleotides are TGCGCCAGCAGCTTGGTGGACAGGGATGTAGAAATGTACTTC.

This chain's CDR3 is CASSYFPGPKVQPQHF. The DNA for the CDR3 is TGTGCCAGCAGTTACTTTCCAGGCCCTAAGGTCCAGCCCCAGCATTTT. This chain joins TRBV6-6 and TRBJ1-5; D remains ambiguous. V was clipped by 1 base and J by 7 bases, with 17 bases between them. The CDR3 runs 16 residues. Germline CDR1 is MNHNY and CDR2 is SVGAGI (reference sequence).

The gene calls are TRBV5-6 and TRBJ1-6; 12 positions agree with TRBD1. The CDR3 has 16 amino acids. The V and J ends lost 3 bases and 7 bases, in that order; junction bases with no gene match: 5. CDR1 is SGHDT and CDR2 is YYEEEE in the germline V gene. CDR3: CASSSGQGALNSPLHF. The CDR3 DNA is TGTGCCAGCAGCTCGGGACAGGGGGCATTAAATTCACCCCTCCACTTT.

This clone has just a few counts. The chain employs TRBV3-1 (or the pseudogene TRBV3-2) and TRBJ1-2; tentative D call: TRBD1 (5 bases). Between the trimmed V and J ends, which lost 1 base and 4 bases, there was a span of 10 bases. This CDR3 is built from 14 residues. Germline V gene data show CDR1 as LGHDT and CDR2 as YNNKEL (reference sequence). The CDR3, as DNA: TGTGCCAGCAGCCAAGCGGGAGGGGTCTATGGCTACACCTTC. Protein product: CASSQAGGVYGYTF.

J is TRBJ1-2 and V is TRBV2, with 7 positions matching TRBD1. Germline-derived CDR1 and CDR2 are SNHLY and FYNNEI. Trimming at V came to 3 bases and at J to 6 bases, leaving 7 bases not matched to a gene. The CDR3 totals 14 residues. This CDR3 reads CASSDDRARNGYTF. The DNA for the CDR3 is TGTGCCAGCAGTGACGACAGGGCTCGGAATGGCTACACCTTC.

CDR3 nucleotides: TGTGCCAGCAGGGGGACACTTAGCAATCAGCCCCAGCATTTT. This sequence encodes CASRGTLSNQPQHF. The rearrangement links TRBV28 to TRBJ1-5; the D gene is possibly TRBD1 (6 bases). Germline assignment: CDR1 MDHEN and CDR2 SYDVKM. There are 14 residues in the CDR3. Trimming removed 6 bases at V and 0 bases at J, with 9 bases between.

In its sample, this clone was seen once. The chain carries TRBV10-3 and TRBJ2-1; D remains ambiguous. This CDR3 has 14 residues. The germline CDR1 and CDR2 sequences are ENHRY and SYGVKD. Trimming took off 2 bases at V and 6 bases at J, with 11 bases between the two ends. In nucleotides, the CDR3 is TGTGCCATCAGTGAGGATAGCAGAGTCAATGAGCAGTTCTTC. It specifies CAISEDSRVNEQFF.

This clone was counted once. V is TRBV4-1 and J is TRBJ1-1; D unclear. This CDR3 is 15 amino acids long. Germline V gene lookup returns CDR1 MGHRA and CDR2 YSYEKL. V dropped 4 bases and J dropped 0 bases, with 12 bases sitting between them. CDR3 loop: CASSPSSLMNTEAFF. CDR3 coding DNA: TGCGCCAGCAGCCCGTCAAGCCTCATGAACACTGAAGCTTTCTTT.

The chain's CDR3 is CASTGGGNEKLFF. The CDR3, as DNA: TGTGCCAGTACAGGGGGCGGAAATGAAAAACTGTTTTTT. The genes are TRBV28 and TRBJ1-4; 9 bases map to TRBD1. The junction had 4 bases not matched to a gene; V was cut back by 9 bases and J by 5 bases. Per germline, CDR1 MDHEN and CDR2 SYDVKM. The CDR3 runs 13 residues.

The chain combines TRBV4-1 with TRBJ1-3, with D possibly matching TRBD1 (5 bases). The CDR3 has 14 residues. V was pared by 6 bases and J by 0 bases, with 9 bases between. The germline CDR1 and CDR2 sequences are MGHRA and YSYEKL. The CDR3 region is CASSPGPSGNTIYF. CDR3 nucleotide sequence: TGCGCCAGCAGTCCAGGGCCCTCTGGAAACACCATATATTTT.

V is TRBV7-2 and J is TRBJ2-1; D may be TRBD2 (5 bases). Germline CDR1 reads SGHTA; CDR2 reads FQGNSA. This CDR3 region has 15 residues. Trimming left V 1 base short and J 6 bases short, with 13 bases between. CDR3 bases: TGTGCCAGCAGCTTAGATATTGGTAGCGCCAATGAGCAGTTCTTC. Translation gives CASSLDIGSANEQFF.

The chain carries TRBV29-1 and TRBJ1-4; D gene uncertain. CDR1 is SQVTM and CDR2 is ANQGSEA in the germline V gene. Deletions cut 4 bases from V and 4 bases from J, with 10 bases between. The CDR3 loop spans 13 amino acids. Here the CDR3 reads CSVALGVNEKLFF. In DNA, the CDR3 is TGCAGCGTTGCGTTGGGCGTTAATGAAAAACTGTTTTTT.

This clone was counted between two and nine times. In nucleotides, the CDR3 is TGTGCCAGCTCATTCGGGACAGGGGCGAACACTGAAGCTTTCTTT. Its translation: CASSFGTGANTEAFF. The chain employs TRBV18 and TRBJ1-1; TRBD1 agrees at 10 bases. The CDR3 totals 15 residues. Germline-derived CDR1 and CDR2 are KGHSH and LQKENI. The junction had 4 bases not matched to a gene; V was cut back by 5 bases and J by 1 base.

This chain links TRBV28 with TRBJ2-4; D not certain. The CDR3 contains 16 residues. Germline V gene lookup returns CDR1 MDHEN and CDR2 SYDVKM. V was cut by 5 bases and J by 0 bases, with 14 bases left in between. CDR3 DNA: TGTGCCAGCAGTCCAAGACTGCTACTAGCCAAAAACATTCAGTACTTC. This translates into CASSPRLLLAKNIQYF.

The genes are TRBV3-1 (or the pseudogene TRBV3-2) and TRBJ1-5; D is perhaps TRBD1 (6 bases). V shed 5 bases and J shed 3 bases, with 17 bases lying between them. CDR1 LGHDT and CDR2 YNNKEL come from the germline V gene (reference sequence). The CDR3 extends over 16 amino acids. Here the CDR3 reads CASSYSGTTYNQPQHF. The CDR3 region has the DNA TGTGCCAGCAGCTACTCCGGGACAACCTACAATCAGCCCCAGCATTTT.

The chain has TRBV7-2 and TRBJ1-1; the match to TRBD1 covers 10 bases. Trimming took 1 base from V and 4 from J; bases not matched to a gene: 6. The germline CDR1 and CDR2 sequences are SGHTA and FQGNSA. The length of the CDR3 is 16 residues. CDR3 in DNA: TGTGCCAGCAGCTTAGGGACGACAGGGGGCGGCACTGAAGCTTTCTTT. This codes for CASSLGTTGGGTEAFF.